Sequencing of this TCR beta chain was carried out in a study of T-cell reconstitution after alpha-beta-depleted transplantation in children. This clonotype was seen a few times. As yet, its antigen is unknown. General study findings and limits: TCRbeta diversity was high at day 60 in some patients (a result of surviving recipient T cells and thymic progenitors).

Using unique molecular identifiers, the investigators prepared the TCRbeta library. TCRdb analysed the PCR reads with MiXCR anew, one entry per CDR3 protein. Of around 250,000 distinct CDR3 sequences listed, about 25% are singletons. The CDR3 is made up of 16 amino acids. Germline CDR1 reads SGHVS; CDR2 reads FQNEAQ. Trimming left V 1 base short and J 0 bases short, with 13 bases between. This chain uses TRBV7-8 with TRBJ2-7; maybe TRBD1 (6 bases). This TCR derives from a girl aged 2 to 10 with Fanconi anemia, due to receive a stem cell transplant. The sequencing used PBMCs, collected before TCRalphabeta/CD19-depleted stem cell transplant. CDR3 sequence (DNA): TGTGCCAGCAGCTTAGAGCGGCAGGGGCACTCCTACGAGCAGTACTTC. This encodes CASSLERQGHSYEQYF.